The rows below give T cell receptor beta chains drawn from one sample of a study of blood T cell repertoires in COVID-19. Libraries were prepared by immunoSEQ multiplex PCR; TCRdb keeps only in-frame clonotypes and omits some of them. Counted here are approximately 300,000 clones, about 86% occurring once; the ten biggest clones make up approximately 1.2%. The sequenced sample consisted of peripheral blood. Receptors originate from a woman aged 45-60 years with acute or convalescent COVID-19. CDR3s include the opening cysteine and the closing phenylalanine or tryptophan. The order of the fields is clone size, D gene, J gene, V gene, CDR3 DNA, CDR3 protein. The D gene is left open where the match is weak. Size tells how often a clone was seen (once, few, many) or the class of an expanded clone, and some rows leave it out.

>NA|TRBD1|TRBJ1-4|TRBV24-1
TGTGCCACCAGTGATTCACGGGACAGCGGCGAAAAACTGTTTTTT
CATSDSRDSGEKLFF
>NA|NA|TRBJ2-3|TRBV9
TGTGCCAGCAGCACCCGGGACAGTAGGGAGGTAGATACGCAGTATTTT
CASSTRDSREVDTQYF
>NA|NA|TRBJ1-1|TRBV18
TGTGCCAGCTCACTACGGACAGCTGAAAACACTGAAGCTTTCTTT
CASSLRTAENTEAFF
>NA|TRBD1|TRBJ2-5|TRBV2
TGTGCCAGCAGCCTAAGGACAGGCGGAGAGACCCAGTACTTC
CASSLRTGGETQYF
>NA|TRBD1|TRBJ2-5|TRBV7-2
TGTGCCAGCAGCACGACAGGGGATTCGGGGGAGACCCAGTACTTC
CASSTTGDSGETQYF
>NA|NA|TRBJ2-1|TRBV6-5
TGTGCCAGCAGGGGAGAGAGCGCAGCGATGAATGAGCAGTTCTTC
CASRGESAAMNEQFF
>NA|NA|TRBJ1-1|TRBV20-1
TGCAGTGCTAGCCCAGACACTGAAGCTTTCTTT
CSASPDTEAFF
>NA|NA|TRBJ1-1|TRBV12-3/TRBV12-4
TGTGCCAGCAGTTTTGGCATGAACACTGAAGCTTTCTTT
CASSFGMNTEAFF
>NA|NA|TRBJ1-1|TRBV5-1
TGCGCCAGCACCTTAACAGGGACGAACACTGAAGCTTTCTTT
CASTLTGTNTEAFF
>NA|NA|TRBJ1-4|TRBV9
TGTGCCAGCAGCGTAGGGAGTTTCGTTAATGAAAAACTGTTTTTT
CASSVGSFVNEKLFF
>NA|TRBD1|TRBJ1-5|TRBV7-2
TGTGCCAGCAGCCCCGGGACAGGACGGGGCGATCAGCCCCAGCATTTT
CASSPGTGRGDQPQHF
>NA|NA|TRBJ1-1|TRBV10-2
TGCGCCAGCAGTGGTCCGGTAAGGGGTGAAGCTTTCTTT
CASSGPVRGEAFF
>few|NA|TRBJ1-5|TRBV2
TGTGCCAGCAGCTCGGGGGGGGCGAGTCAGCCCCAGCATTTT
CASSSGGASQPQHF
>NA|NA|TRBJ1-1|TRBV5-1
TGCGCCAGCAGCTTGGCGGGGAACACTGAAGCTTTCTTT
CASSLAGNTEAFF
>NA|NA|TRBJ2-7|TRBV10-3
TGTGCCATCAGTGAGTCCCTGAGGGAGCAGTACTTC
CAISESLREQYF
>NA|NA|TRBJ2-2|TRBV5-1
TGCGCCAGCAGCTTGATCGACTCGGCGAACACCGGGGAGCTGTTTTTT
CASSLIDSANTGELFF
>few|NA|TRBJ2-5|TRBV11-2
TGTGCCAGCAGCTTAGATCCGTTGGTAGTCCAGTACTTC
CASSLDPLVVQYF
>NA|NA|TRBJ1-5|TRBV5-1
TGCGCCAGCAGCCCGGGGGACGGCAATCAGCCCCAGCATTTT
CASSPGDGNQPQHF
>NA|TRBD2|TRBJ2-3|TRBV5-1
TGCGCCAGCAGCTTCGTACTAGCGGGAAGAGGAGATACGCAGTATTTT
CASSFVLAGRGDTQYF
>NA|TRBD1|TRBJ1-1|TRBV7-2
TGTGCCAGCAGTAAGGGGGCCCGGGGCACTGAAGCTTTCTTT
CASSKGARGTEAFF
>NA|NA|TRBJ1-1|TRBV12-3/TRBV12-4
TGTGCCAGCAGTTTTACCCAGGGTTCTGAAGCTTTCTTT
CASSFTQGSEAFF
>NA|NA|TRBJ2-3|TRBV14
TGTGCCAGCAGCCGAGGACAGATCTACACAGATACGCAGTATTTT
CASSRGQIYTDTQYF
>NA|TRBD1|TRBJ1-1|TRBV11-2
TGTGCCAGCAGCCTGACAGGGGGGAACACTGAAGCTTTCTTT
CASSLTGGNTEAFF
>NA|NA|TRBJ1-1|TRBV3-1/TRBV3-2
TGTGCCAGCAGCCAAGCCGGAGGGAACACTGAAGCTTTCTTT
CASSQAGGNTEAFF
>NA|TRBD1|TRBJ1-2|TRBV4-2
TGTGCCAGCAGCCAAGAGGGACAGTCCTATGGCTACACCTTC
CASSQEGQSYGYTF
>NA|TRBD1|TRBJ1-2|TRBV6-6
TGTGCCAGCAGTGCCGGGACAGGGGGCTATGGCTACACCTTC
CASSAGTGGYGYTF
>NA|TRBD1|TRBJ1-1|TRBV3-1/TRBV3-2
TGTGCCAGCAACGAGGGACAGGGGATAACTGAAGCTTTCTTT
CASNEGQGITEAFF
>NA|TRBD1|TRBJ1-2|TRBV6-2/TRBV6-3
TGTGCCAGCAGTTACTCGAAACAGGGGGCATTCGTCGGGTATGGCTACACCTTC
CASSYSKQGAFVGYGYTF
>NA|TRBD1|TRBJ2-2|TRBV29-1
TGCAGCGTCCACACAGGGGTGAACACCGGGGAGCTGTTTTTT
CSVHTGVNTGELFF
>once|NA|TRBJ2-1|TRBV5-1
TGCGCCAGCAGCTCGGGTAGCGTCGACAATGAGCAGTTCTTC
CASSSGSVDNEQFF
>few|NA|TRBJ1-5|TRBV6-5
TGTGCCAGCCGTTTGACTCTCAATCAGCCCCAGCATTTT
CASRLTLNQPQHF
>NA|NA|TRBJ1-4|TRBV11-2
TGTGCCAGCAGCCCGTCACTGAACAATGAAAAACTGTTTTTT
CASSPSLNNEKLFF
>NA|TRBD2|TRBJ2-2|TRBV4-1
TGCGCCAGCAGCCAAGGGAAGAATCGTGGGGCGGGAGGGCTGTTTTTT
CASSQGKNRGAGGLFF
>NA|NA|TRBJ1-5|TRBV18
TGTGCCAGCTCACCAGGCAGCGGGGCACATCAGCCCCAGCATTTT
CASSPGSGAHQPQHF
>NA|TRBD1|TRBJ2-5|TRBV5-1
TGCGCCAGCAGCATCCGGGACAGGGGAAGGGAGACCCAGTACTTC
CASSIRDRGRETQYF
>NA|NA|TRBJ2-3|TRBV5-4
TGTGCCAGCAGCCGCGGAGGGAGGGGGGACACAGATACGCAGTATTTT
CASSRGGRGDTDTQYF
>NA|TRBD2|TRBJ2-1|TRBV11-1
TGTGCCAGCAGCTTAGGGACTAGCGGGTTCAATGAGCAGTTCTTC
CASSLGTSGFNEQFF
>few|TRBD2|TRBJ2-1|TRBV14
TGTGCCAGCAGTCCTGGCTTCCGGACTAGCGGTCCGGTCTCCTACAATGAGCAGTTCTTC
CASSPGFRTSGPVSYNEQFF
>NA|NA|TRBJ2-1|TRBV4-1
TGCGCCAGCAGCCCCGGACTCCAACGCACCGAGGATGAGCAGTTCTTC
CASSPGLQRTEDEQFF
>many|TRBD1|TRBJ2-2|TRBV5-1
TGCGCCAGCAGCCATGGGACAGGATCGAACACCGGGGAGCTGTTTTTT
CASSHGTGSNTGELFF
>many|NA|TRBJ1-2|TRBV7-9
TGTGCCAGCAGCCTATTACAGTTCTATGGCTACACCTTC
CASSLLQFYGYTF
>NA|NA|TRBJ2-2|TRBV14
TGTGCCAGCAGCGGAGGGTTTAACACCGGGGAGCTGTTTTTT
CASSGGFNTGELFF
>few|TRBD1|TRBJ1-3|TRBV11-2
TGTGCCAGCAGCCCCCGGACAGGAGCTGGAAACACCATATATTTT
CASSPRTGAGNTIYF
>NA|NA|TRBJ2-5|TRBV15
TGTGCCACCAGCGCCTCAGGGGAAGAGACCCAGTACTTC
CATSASGEETQYF
>NA|NA|TRBJ1-1|TRBV5-1
TGCGCCAGCAGCTCCGGTGGAGGGGAGGATGAAAAAGCTTTCTTT
CASSSGGGEDEKAFF
>NA|NA|TRBJ1-5|TRBV29-1
TGCAGCGCCAGCGGCGGGGGGTATAGCAATCAGCCCCAGCATTTT
CSASGGGYSNQPQHF
>once|NA|TRBJ2-2|TRBV24-1
TGTGCCACCAGTGACCCGGAGTCCGGGGAGCTGTTTTTT
CATSDPESGELFF
>NA|NA|TRBJ1-4|TRBV30
TGTGCCTGGAGTTACAGGCTTAATGAAAAACTGTTTTTT
CAWSYRLNEKLFF
>NA|NA|TRBJ1-5|TRBV3-1/TRBV3-2
TGTGCCAGCAGCCAAGATACTCAAGATAGCAATCAGCCCCAGCATTTT
CASSQDTQDSNQPQHF
>few|NA|TRBJ1-1|TRBV5-1
TGCGCCAGCAGCTTGGTTATTCTTCGGGGAGGGAACACTGAAGCTTTCTTT
CASSLVILRGGNTEAFF
>NA|NA|TRBJ1-1|TRBV3-1/TRBV3-2
TGTGCCAGCAGCCAAGACGCCCGGGAAGCTTTCTTT
CASSQDAREAFF
>NA|NA|TRBJ1-2|TRBV18
TGTGCCAGCTCACCTATGTCGGGGGTTGACTATGGCTACACCTTC
CASSPMSGVDYGYTF
>NA|TRBD1|TRBJ1-2|TRBV18
TGTGCCAGCTCACCACCTGGACAGGGTGGACGCTACACCTTC
CASSPPGQGGRYTF
>NA|TRBD1|TRBJ1-1|TRBV3-1/TRBV3-2
TGTGCCAGCAGCCAGACAGGGGGGAGGACTGAAGCTTTCTTT
CASSQTGGRTEAFF
>once|NA|TRBJ1-1|TRBV6-2/TRBV6-3
TGTGCCAGCAGTTTCATACAGGAATTGAACACTGAAGCTTTCTTT
CASSFIQELNTEAFF